The T cell receptor (beta chain) described here comes from a study of blood T cells in healthy people across ages. General observations from the study: Estimated diversity, derived from one million T cells, was regarded as an underestimate.

This clonotype was counted between two and nine times. Antigen unknown. Per individual sample, total RNA of at least 5.5 micrograms was extracted. Then a second PCR, running about 7 to 11 cycles, was carried out with a sample-barcoded 5' primer and a J-beta primer mix. Through a template-switch adaptor with 12 random nucleotides, each cDNA molecule received a tag. Each CDR3 protein gets one entry after TCRdb re-called the 5' RACE reads with MiXCR. The top ten hold about 42% of the sample, which has more than 650,000 distinct CDR3 sequences, approximately 55% seen once. The CDR3 has 15 amino acids. Germline assignment: CDR1 SGHTA and CDR2 FQGTGA. Trimming stripped 4 bases from V and 0 bases from J, with 11 bases between.

The V call is TRBV7-3, the J call TRBJ2-3; D may be TRBD1 (5 bases). This receptor was taken from a man aged 80 or over in good health. The sample consisted of blood. The CDR3 reads CASSSWTSSTDTQYF. As DNA, the CDR3 is TGTGCCAGCAGCTCTTGGACATCTAGCACAGATACGCAGTATTTT.